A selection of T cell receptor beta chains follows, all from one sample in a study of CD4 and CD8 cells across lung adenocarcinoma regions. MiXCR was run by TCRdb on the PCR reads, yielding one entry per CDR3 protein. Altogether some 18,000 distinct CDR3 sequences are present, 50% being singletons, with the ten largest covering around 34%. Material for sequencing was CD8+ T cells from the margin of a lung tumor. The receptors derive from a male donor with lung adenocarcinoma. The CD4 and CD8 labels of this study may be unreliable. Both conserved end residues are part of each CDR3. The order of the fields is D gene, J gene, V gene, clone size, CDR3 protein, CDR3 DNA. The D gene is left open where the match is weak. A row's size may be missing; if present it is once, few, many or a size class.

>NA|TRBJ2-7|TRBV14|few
CASSQVPGIGYEQYF
TGTGCCAGCAGCCAAGTTCCAGGGATAGGCTACGAGCAGTACTTC
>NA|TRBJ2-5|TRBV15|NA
CATSRDRGEETQYF
TGTGCCACCAGCAGAGACAGGGGTGAAGAGACCCAGTACTTC
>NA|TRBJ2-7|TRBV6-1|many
CASSQGQGNSYEQYF
TGTGCCAGCAGTCAAGGTCAGGGAAACTCCTACGAGCAGTACTTC
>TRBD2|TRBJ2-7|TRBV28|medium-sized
CASSTSGLSSYEQYF
TGTGCCAGCAGCACTAGCGGTCTAAGCTCCTACGAGCAGTACTTC
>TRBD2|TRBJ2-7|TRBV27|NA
CASSLGRGFYEQYF
TGTGCCAGCAGTTTAGGGAGGGGCTTCTACGAGCAGTACTTC
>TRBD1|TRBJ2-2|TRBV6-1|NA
CASGRQGARTGTLFF
TGTGCCAGCGGTAGACAGGGGGCCAGGACAGGTACGCTGTTTTTT
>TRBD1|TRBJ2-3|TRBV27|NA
CASSLNPGARGRVLGTDTQYF
TGTGCCAGCAGTTTAAACCCTGGAGCCAGGGGGCGCGTATTGGGCACAGATACGCAGTATTTT
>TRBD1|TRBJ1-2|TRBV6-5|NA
CASSYLGGQAEASF
TGTGCCAGCAGTTACCTAGGGGGCCAGGCTGAAGCTTCCTTC
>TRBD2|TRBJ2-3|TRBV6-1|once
CAGRVAGGPDTQYF
TGTGCGGGCAGAGTAGCGGGAGGGCCAGATACGCAGTATTTT
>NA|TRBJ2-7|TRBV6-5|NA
CASSYSGRLSLEQYF
TGTGCCAGCAGTTACTCGGGTCGACTATCCCTCGAGCAGTACTTC